This T cell receptor beta chain comes out of a study of shared clonotypes between healthy human individuals. The data were produced by immunoSEQ multiplex PCR, yet TCRdb's version contains in-frame clones alone and is incomplete. The sample yields 640,000 or so clones, roughly 78% seen once. Per germline, CDR1 SGHNT and CDR2 YYREEE (reference sequence). V shed 0 bases and J 5 bases; nucleotides not matched to a gene: 8. CDR3 length: 16 residues. The chain combines TRBV5-4 with TRBJ2-1; TRBD1 agrees at 7 bases. The sequenced sample consisted of memory CD4+ T cells sorted from blood. Sample subset: CD45RA-negative fraction. The sequence was collected from a woman in her twenties or thirties in good health. CDR3 bases: TGTGCCAGCAGCTTGGGGGTGTACAGGGGAAACAATGAGCAGTTCTTC. This gives the protein CASSLGVYRGNNEQFF.